The clone carrying this TCR beta chain was seen a handful of times. TCRdb processed the RT-PCR reads anew with MiXCR; each CDR3 protein has one entry. The sample has more than 550,000 distinct CDR3 sequences; 13% to 15% are singletons. V was pared by 6 bases and J by 4 bases, with 25 bases of the junction left unmatched. This CDR3 spans 20 amino acids. Germline V gives CDR1 SGHVT, CDR2 SQSDAQ. This TCR came from a female donor in good health, serving as a healthy control. The chain combines TRBV7-4 with TRBJ2-7; 9 bases line up with TRBD2. Sequencing used memory CD4+ T cells from blood. CDR3: CASRKRLIKTAGLADYEQYF. The CDR3, as DNA: TGTGCCAGCAGGAAGCGGCTAATAAAGACGGCGGGACTAGCAGATTACGAGCAGTACTTC.